This entry is about one T cell receptor beta chain. Its antigen is as yet unknown. A universal primer site arose from template switching, and cDNA bore unique molecular identifiers. TCRdb re-called the 5' RACE reads with MiXCR, one entry per CDR3 protein. The data show fewer than 250,000 distinct CDR3 sequences, with 7.5% seen just once and 1.9% held by the top ten. The data were obtained in a study of identical twins. General study points: Conclusions rested on cross-sectional statistics rather than following the same donors. Reduced insertions were recorded for abundant cord blood beta clonotypes, with no such pattern in memory repertoires. Invariant MAIT and iNKT cells may have partly biased zero-insertion analyses.

Trimming stripped 6 bases from V and 6 bases from J, with 17 bases between. This CDR3 has 13 amino acids. Germline V gene data show CDR1 as SQVTM and CDR2 as ANQGSEA. These data also formed part of another study, on yellow fever vaccine responses in identical twins.

The sequenced material came from memory (CD45RO+) T cells sorted from blood. The rearrangement joins TRBV29-1 to TRBJ1-1; maybe TRBD1 (5 bases). This receptor was taken from a woman under 30 in good health. The CDR3 coding sequence is TGCAGCGTGGGGCGGGGACTGGAGGCTGAAGCTTTCTTT. Translation gives CSVGRGLEAEAFF.